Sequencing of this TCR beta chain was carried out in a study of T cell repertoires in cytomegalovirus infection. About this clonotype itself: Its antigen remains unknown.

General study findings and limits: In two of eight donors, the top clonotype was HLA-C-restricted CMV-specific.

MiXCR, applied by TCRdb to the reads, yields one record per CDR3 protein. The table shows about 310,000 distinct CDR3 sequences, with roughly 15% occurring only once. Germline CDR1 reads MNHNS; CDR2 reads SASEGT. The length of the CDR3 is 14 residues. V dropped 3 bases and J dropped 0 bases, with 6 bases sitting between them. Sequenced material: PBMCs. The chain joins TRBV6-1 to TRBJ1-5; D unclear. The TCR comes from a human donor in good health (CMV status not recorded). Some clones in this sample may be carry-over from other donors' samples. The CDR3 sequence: CASSEGSSNQPQHF. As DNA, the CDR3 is TGTGCCAGCAGTGAGGGCTCTAGCAATCAGCCCCAGCATTTT.